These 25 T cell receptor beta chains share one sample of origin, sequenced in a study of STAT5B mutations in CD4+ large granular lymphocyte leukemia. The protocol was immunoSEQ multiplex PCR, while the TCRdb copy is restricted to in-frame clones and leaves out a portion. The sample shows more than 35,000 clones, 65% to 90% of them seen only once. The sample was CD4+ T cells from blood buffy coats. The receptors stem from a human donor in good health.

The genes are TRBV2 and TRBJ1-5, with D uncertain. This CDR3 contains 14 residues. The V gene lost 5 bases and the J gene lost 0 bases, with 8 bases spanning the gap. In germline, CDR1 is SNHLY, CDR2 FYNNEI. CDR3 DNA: TGTGCCAGCAGTTTAAGTTATAGCAATCAGCCCCAGCATTTT. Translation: CASSLSYSNQPQHF.

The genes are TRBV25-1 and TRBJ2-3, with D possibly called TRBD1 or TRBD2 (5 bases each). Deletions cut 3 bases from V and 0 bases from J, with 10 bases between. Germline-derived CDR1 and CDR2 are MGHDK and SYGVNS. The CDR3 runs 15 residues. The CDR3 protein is CASSDRGASTDTQYF. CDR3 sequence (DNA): TGTGCCAGCAGTGATAGAGGGGCTAGCACAGATACGCAGTATTTT.

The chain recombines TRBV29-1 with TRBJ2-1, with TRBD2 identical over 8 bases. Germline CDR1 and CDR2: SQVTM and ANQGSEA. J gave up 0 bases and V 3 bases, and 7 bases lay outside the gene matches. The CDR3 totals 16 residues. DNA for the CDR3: TGCAGCGTTGATCCGGCGGGGGGAACCTCCTACAATGAGCAGTTCTTC. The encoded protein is CSVDPAGGTSYNEQFF.

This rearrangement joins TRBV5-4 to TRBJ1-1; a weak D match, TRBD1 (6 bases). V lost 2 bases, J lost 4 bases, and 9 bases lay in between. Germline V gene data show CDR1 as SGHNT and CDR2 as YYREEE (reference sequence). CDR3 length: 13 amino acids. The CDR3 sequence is CASSLGGRTEAFF. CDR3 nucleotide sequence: TGTGCCAGCAGCTTAGGGGGGCGCACTGAAGCTTTCTTT.

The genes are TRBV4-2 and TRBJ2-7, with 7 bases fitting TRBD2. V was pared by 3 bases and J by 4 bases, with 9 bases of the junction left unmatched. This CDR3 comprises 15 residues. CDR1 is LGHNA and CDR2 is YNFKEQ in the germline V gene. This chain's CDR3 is CASSQQPGLSYEQYF. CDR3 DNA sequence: TGTGCCAGCAGCCAGCAACCGGGACTAAGTTACGAGCAGTACTTC.

The chain's CDR3 is CASSLGGREEQFF. In nucleotides, the CDR3 is TGTGCCAGCAGCTTAGGAGGGCGGGAGGAGCAGTTCTTC. The gene calls are TRBV7-2 and TRBJ2-1; 7 nucleotides match TRBD2. Germline V gene data show CDR1 as SGHTA and CDR2 as FQGNSA. The junction had 4 bases not matched to a gene; V was cut back by 1 base and J by 10 bases. This CDR3 has 13 residues.

DNA for the CDR3: TGCGCCAGCAGCTTGATGGGGCTGAGCACAGATACGCAGTATTTT. This gives the protein CASSLMGLSTDTQYF. J is TRBJ2-3 and V is TRBV5-1; tentatively, D is TRBD1 (5 bases). In germline, CDR1 is SGHRS, CDR2 YFSETQ. V was trimmed by 1 base and J by 0 bases, leaving 9 bases between them. This CDR3 region has 15 residues.

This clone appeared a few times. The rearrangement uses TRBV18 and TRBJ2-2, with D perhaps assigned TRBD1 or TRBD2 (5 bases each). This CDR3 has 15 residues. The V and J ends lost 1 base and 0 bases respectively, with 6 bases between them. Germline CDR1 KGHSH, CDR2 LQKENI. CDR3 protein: CASSPQGPNTGELFF. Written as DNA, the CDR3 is TGTGCCAGCTCACCACAGGGACCGAACACCGGGGAGCTGTTTTTT.

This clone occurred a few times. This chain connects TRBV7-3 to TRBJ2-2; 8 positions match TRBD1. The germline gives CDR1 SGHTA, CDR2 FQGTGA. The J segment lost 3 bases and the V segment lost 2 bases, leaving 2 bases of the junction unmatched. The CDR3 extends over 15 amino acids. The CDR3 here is CASSLPGGDTGELFF. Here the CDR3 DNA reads TGTGCCAGCAGCTTACCAGGGGGCGACACCGGGGAGCTGTTTTTT.

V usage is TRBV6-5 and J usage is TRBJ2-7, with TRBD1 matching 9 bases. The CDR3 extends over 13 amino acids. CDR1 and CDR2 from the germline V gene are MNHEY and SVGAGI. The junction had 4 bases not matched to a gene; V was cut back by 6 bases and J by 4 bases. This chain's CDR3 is CASSRTGVYEQYF. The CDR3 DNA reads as TGTGCCAGCAGCCGGACAGGGGTTTACGAGCAGTACTTC.

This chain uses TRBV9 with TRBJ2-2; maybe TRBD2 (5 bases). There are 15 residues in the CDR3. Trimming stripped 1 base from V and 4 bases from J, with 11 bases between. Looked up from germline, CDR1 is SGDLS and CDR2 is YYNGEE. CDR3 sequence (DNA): TGTGCCAGCAGCGTAACTACAGAGGGCACCGGGGAGCTGTTTTTT. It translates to CASSVTTEGTGELFF. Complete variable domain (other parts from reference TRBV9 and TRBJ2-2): DSGVTQTPKHLITATGQRVTLRCSPRSGDLSVYWYQQSLDQGLQFLIQYYNGEERAKGNILERFSAQQFPDLHSELNLSSLELGDSALYFCASSVTTEGTGELFFGEGSRLTVL.

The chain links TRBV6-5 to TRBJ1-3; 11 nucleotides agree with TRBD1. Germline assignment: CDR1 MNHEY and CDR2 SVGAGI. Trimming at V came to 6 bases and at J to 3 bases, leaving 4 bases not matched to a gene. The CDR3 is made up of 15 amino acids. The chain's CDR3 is CASRRTGGSGNTIYF. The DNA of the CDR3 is TGTGCCAGCAGACGGACAGGGGGCAGTGGAAACACCATATATTTT.

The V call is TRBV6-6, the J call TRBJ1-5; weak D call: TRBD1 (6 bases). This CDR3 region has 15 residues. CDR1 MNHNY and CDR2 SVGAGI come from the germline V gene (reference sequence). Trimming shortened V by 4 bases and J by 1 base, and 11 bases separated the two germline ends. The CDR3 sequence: CASSLITGSNQPQHF. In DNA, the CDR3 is TGTGCCAGCAGTTTGATCACAGGGAGCAATCAGCCCCAGCATTTT.

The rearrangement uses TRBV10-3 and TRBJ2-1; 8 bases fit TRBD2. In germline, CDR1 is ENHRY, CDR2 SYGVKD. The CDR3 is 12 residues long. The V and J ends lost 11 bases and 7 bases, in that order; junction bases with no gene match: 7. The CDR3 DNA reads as TGTGCCGCTACTAGCGGAGAGAATGAGCAGTTCTTC. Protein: CAATSGENEQFF.

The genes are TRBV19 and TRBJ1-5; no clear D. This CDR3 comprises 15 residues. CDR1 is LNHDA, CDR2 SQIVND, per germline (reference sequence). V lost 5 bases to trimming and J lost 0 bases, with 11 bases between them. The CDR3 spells CASSWTGYSNQPQHF. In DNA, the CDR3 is TGTGCCAGTAGTTGGACCGGGTATAGCAATCAGCCCCAGCATTTT.

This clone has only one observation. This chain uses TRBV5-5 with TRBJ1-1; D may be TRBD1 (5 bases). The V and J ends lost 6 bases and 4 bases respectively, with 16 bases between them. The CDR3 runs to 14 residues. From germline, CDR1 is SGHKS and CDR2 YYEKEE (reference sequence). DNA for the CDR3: TGTGCCAGCACCCGGGACGTGTTGATCACTGAAGCTTTCTTT. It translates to CASTRDVLITEAFF.

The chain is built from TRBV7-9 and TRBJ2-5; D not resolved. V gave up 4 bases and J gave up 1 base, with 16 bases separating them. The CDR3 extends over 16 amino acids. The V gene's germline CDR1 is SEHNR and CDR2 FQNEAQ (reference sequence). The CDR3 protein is CASSSPLRWGQETQYF. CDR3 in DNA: TGTGCCAGCAGCTCCCCCCTTAGGTGGGGCCAAGAGACCCAGTACTTC.

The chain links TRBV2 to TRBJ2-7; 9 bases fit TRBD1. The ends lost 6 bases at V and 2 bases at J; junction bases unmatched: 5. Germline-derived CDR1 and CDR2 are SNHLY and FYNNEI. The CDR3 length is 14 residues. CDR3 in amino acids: CASRTRQGAYEQYF. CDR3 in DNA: TGTGCCAGCAGGACGCGACAGGGGGCCTACGAGCAGTACTTC. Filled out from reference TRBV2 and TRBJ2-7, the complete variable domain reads EPEVTQTPSHQVTQMGQEVILRCVPISNHLYFYWYRQILGQKVEFLVSFYNNEISEKSEIFDDQFSVERPDGSNFTLKIRSTKLEDSAMYFCASRTRQGAYEQYFGPGTRLTVT.

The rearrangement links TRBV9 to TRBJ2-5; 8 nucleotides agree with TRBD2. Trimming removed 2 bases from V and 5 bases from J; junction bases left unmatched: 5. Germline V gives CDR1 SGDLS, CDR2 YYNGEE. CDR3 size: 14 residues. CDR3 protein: CASSVGLGLETQYF. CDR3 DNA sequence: TGTGCCAGCAGCGTGGGACTAGGTTTGGAGACCCAGTACTTC. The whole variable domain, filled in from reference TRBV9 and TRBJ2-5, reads DSGVTQTPKHLITATGQRVTLRCSPRSGDLSVYWYQQSLDQGLQFLIQYYNGEERAKGNILERFSAQQFPDLHSELNLSSLELGDSALYFCASSVGLGLETQYFGPGTRLLVL.

The chain's CDR3 is CASSLEAGLGSYNEQFF. DNA for the CDR3: TGTGCCAGCAGCTTAGAGGCAGGGTTAGGCTCCTACAATGAGCAGTTCTTC. The V call is TRBV11-3, the J call TRBJ2-1; D is possibly TRBD1 (5 bases). V was cut by 0 bases and J by 0 bases, with 12 bases left in between. CDR3 length: 17 amino acids. Germline V gene lookup returns CDR1 SGHNT and CDR2 YENEEA.

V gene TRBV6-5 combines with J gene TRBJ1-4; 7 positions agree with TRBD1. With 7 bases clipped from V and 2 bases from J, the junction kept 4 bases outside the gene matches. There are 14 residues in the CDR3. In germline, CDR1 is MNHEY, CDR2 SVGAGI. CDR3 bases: TGTGCCAGCAAACAGGGGTGGACTAATGAAAAACTGTTTTTT. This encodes CASKQGWTNEKLFF.

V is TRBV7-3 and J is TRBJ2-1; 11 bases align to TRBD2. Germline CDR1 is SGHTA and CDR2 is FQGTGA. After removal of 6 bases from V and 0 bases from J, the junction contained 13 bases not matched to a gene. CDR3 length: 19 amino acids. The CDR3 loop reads CASRFTSGRARSSYNEQFF. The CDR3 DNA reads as TGTGCCAGCAGGTTTACTAGCGGGAGAGCTCGTAGCTCCTACAATGAGCAGTTCTTC.

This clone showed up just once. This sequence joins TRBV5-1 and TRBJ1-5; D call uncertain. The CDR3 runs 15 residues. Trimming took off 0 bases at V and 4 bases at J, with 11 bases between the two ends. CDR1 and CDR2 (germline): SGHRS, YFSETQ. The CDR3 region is CASSLDGQPNQPQHF. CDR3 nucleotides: TGCGCCAGCAGCTTGGATGGCCAACCTAATCAGCCCCAGCATTTT. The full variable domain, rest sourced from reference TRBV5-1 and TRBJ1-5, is KAGVTQTPRYLIKTRGQQVTLSCSPISGHRSVSWYQQTPGQGLQFLFEYFSETQRNKGNFPGRFSGRQFSNSRSEMNVSTLELGDSALYLCASSLDGQPNQPQHFGDGTRLSIL.

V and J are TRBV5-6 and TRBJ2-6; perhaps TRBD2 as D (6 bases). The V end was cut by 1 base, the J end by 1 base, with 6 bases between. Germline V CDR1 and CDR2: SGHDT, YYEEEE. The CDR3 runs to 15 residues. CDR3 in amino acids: CASSLRGSGANVLTF. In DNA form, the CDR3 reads TGTGCCAGCAGCTTGCGGGGGTCTGGGGCCAACGTCCTGACTTTC.

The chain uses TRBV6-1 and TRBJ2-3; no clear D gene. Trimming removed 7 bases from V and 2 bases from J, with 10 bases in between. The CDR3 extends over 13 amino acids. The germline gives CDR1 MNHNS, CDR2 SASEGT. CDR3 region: CASTGLYTDTQYF. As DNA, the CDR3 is TGTGCCAGCACGGGCCTTTACACAGATACGCAGTATTTT.